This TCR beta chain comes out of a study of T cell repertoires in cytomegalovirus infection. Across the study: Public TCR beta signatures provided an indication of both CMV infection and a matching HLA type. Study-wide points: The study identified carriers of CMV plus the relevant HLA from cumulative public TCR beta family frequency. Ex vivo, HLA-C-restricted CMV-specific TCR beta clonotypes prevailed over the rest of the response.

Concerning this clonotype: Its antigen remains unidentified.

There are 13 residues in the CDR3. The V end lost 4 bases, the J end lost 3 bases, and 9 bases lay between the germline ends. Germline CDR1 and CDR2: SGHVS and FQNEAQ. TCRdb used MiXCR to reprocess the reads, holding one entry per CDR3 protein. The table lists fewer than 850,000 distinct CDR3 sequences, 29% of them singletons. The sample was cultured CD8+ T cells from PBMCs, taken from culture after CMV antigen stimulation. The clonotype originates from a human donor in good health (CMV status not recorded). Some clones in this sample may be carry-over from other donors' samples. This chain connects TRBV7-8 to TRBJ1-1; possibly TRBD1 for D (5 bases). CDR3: CASSSGQYTEAFF. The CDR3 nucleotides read TGTGCCAGCAGCTCGGGGCAGTACACTGAAGCTTTCTTT.